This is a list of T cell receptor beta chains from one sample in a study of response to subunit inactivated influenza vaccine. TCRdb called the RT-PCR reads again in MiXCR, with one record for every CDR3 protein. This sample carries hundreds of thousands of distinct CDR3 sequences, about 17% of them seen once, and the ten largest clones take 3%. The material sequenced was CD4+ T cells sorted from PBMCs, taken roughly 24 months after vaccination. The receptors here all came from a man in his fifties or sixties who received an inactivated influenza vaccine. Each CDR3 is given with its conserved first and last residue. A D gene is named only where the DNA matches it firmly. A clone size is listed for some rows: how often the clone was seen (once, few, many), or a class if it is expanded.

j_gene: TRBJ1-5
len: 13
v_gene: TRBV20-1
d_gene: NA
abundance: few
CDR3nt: TGCAGTGCGGGTACAGGGTACAATCAGCCCCAGCATTTT
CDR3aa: CSAGTGYNQPQHF

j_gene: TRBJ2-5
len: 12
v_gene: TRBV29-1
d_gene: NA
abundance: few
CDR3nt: TGCAGCGTCCCTCGGCACAGCGGGACCCAGTACTTC
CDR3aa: CSVPRHSGTQYF

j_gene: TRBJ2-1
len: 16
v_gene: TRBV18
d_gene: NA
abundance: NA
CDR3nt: TGTGCCAGCTCACCCCTAAAGGGTGGGTCCTACAATGAGCAGTTCTTC
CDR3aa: CASSPLKGGSYNEQFF

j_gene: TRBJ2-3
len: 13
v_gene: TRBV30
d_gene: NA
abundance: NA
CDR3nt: TGTGCCTGGAGTGTAGAGGGAACAGAGACGCAGTATTTT
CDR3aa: CAWSVEGTETQYF

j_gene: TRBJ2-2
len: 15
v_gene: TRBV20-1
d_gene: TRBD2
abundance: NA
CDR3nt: TGCAGTGCTAGCGGACTAGCAGAGAACACCGGGGAGCTGTTTTTT
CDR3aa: CSASGLAENTGELFF

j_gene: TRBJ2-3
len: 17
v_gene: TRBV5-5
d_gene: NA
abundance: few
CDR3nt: TGTGCCAGCAGCTACAGGGCCATAGAGATAAGCACAGATACGCAGTATTTT
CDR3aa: CASSYRAIEISTDTQYF

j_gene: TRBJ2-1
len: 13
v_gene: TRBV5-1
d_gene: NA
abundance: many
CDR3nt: TGCGCCAGCAGCTTGTATCCGGGAAATGAGCAGTTCTTC
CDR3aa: CASSLYPGNEQFF

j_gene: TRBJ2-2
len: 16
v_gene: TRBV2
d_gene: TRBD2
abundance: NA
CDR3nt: TGTGCCAGCAGTGGCCCGGGACTAGGCGTTACCGGGGAGCTGTTTTTT
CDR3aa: CASSGPGLGVTGELFF

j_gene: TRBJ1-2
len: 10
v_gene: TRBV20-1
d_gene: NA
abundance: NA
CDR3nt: TGCAGCGTACGAGGATATGGCTACACCTTC
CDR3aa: CSVRGYGYTF

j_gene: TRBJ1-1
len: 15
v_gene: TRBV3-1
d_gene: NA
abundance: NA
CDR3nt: TGTGCCAGCAGCCAAGGCGGGGGTTTGAACACTGAAGCTTTCTTT
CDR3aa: CASSQGGGLNTEAFF